The following is a TCR beta chain sequence with its context. No antigen is known for it. No much larger clonotype is one base removed from it; base qualities were not supplied. The donors were healthy, HIV-negative adults with no recently reported acute infections or vaccinations. All donors were Caucasian adults living in Nashville, Tennessee, USA. CD4+ T cells were enriched by magnetic negative selection; naive cells were then positively selected on CD45RA, and the negative fraction formed the memory subset. Blood was obtained by leukapheresis, after which PBMCs were separated by Ficoll-Histopaque density gradient centrifugation and cryopreserved in liquid nitrogen vapor phase. Analytical flow cytometry was used to check the purity and quantity of every magnetically sorted T cell population. Each sorted fraction had its genomic DNA isolated and then quantified by UV absorbance on a Nanodrop 2000c.

TCR CDR3 regions were amplified from genomic DNA by multiplex PCR using the deep immunoSEQ assay. For each cell subset, the extracted genomic DNA was distributed evenly across all wells of several immunoSEQ 96-well plates, and each plate served as one replicate. For sorted subsets, each replicate PCR was loaded with around 220 ng genomic DNA, equivalent to approximately 27,000 T cell genomes. Purified libraries were measured with a Qubit 3.0 fluorometer, size-checked on a Bioanalyzer 2100, and measured again with the KAPA Library Quantification kit. A separate single-read 150-cycle Illumina NextSeq 550 flow cell was used to sequence each immunoSEQ 96-well plate. As for the original processing: Because the immunoSEQ output held only junctional sequences and lacked quality scores, the filtering could not match the filtering applied to full-length reads. Sequences were annotated with PyIR, a Python wrapper for IgBLAST v1.9, using IMGT germline references to assign V/J genes and CDR3. Any read was removed if the V/J assignment was weak (E-value above 1e-6), the CDR3 was missing, or the read contained stop codons, out-of-frame junctions, or ambiguous translated residues. V3J clonotypes were defined as sequences sharing an identical inferred V gene, J gene, and CDR3 amino acid sequence. Percentage overlap between repertoires was computed as shared unique clonotypes divided by the size of the smaller repertoire. Repertoire richness was assessed with RTK rarefaction, the Chao1 estimator, and Recon v2.1 estimates of unobserved clonotypes. OLGA was used to compute generation probabilities for all TCRbeta clonotypes that the gDNA method yielded from a few donors. Here the immuneACCESS table is served through TCRdb, limited to in-frame sequences with V and J called. Missing clones are a known gap in these copies; in checked studies unresolved V genes cover under half, and the rest lacks a known reason. V, J and clone size are those of that table, while D and trimming were read from the DNA. Present in this sample are approximately 1.5 million clones, 95% to 99% of which were seen just once. The ten biggest clones cover 0.45% of the sample.

From its cysteine to its phenylalanine, the CDR3 spans 13 amino acids. The only DNA kept is the CDR3, 39 bases in frame from the first base. Between the V and J ends, shortened by 11 bases and 2 bases respectively, the junction contains 12 bases. CDR1 and CDR2 are read off the germline V gene (reference sequence) as WNHNN and SYGVQD. The source of the sample is a study of shared clonotypes between healthy human individuals (dated by TCRdb to 2018 to 2021). Turning to the overall study: Two women and three men aged 18 to 49 years were included in the cohort. To increase sequencing depth and limit assay-specific biases, different laboratories used diverse techniques to prepare libraries and sequence TCR repertoires. For each donor, CD4 naive and CD4 memory were each run on three plates, CD8 naive on two plates, and CD8 memory on one plate. Blood TCR repertoires of five healthy adults were deeply sequenced to estimate repertoire size and the extent of clonotype sharing between individuals. Between about 0.8 and 9.5 billion PBMCs per donor were obtained by leukapheresis. Results the study describes overall, beyond this receptor: Estimated clonotype richness was generally larger for naive than for memory subsets. Rarefaction of sorted-subset datasets indicated incomplete sequencing despite the large sequencing depth. Only blood was sampled, and tissue TCR repertoires likely differ from those in blood. Because the study included only a small number of donors, the genetic and exposure-history diversity represented was limited. Clonotypes shared by all four sorted-subset donors showed higher generation probabilities than non-shared clonotypes. When a few donors were compared, the shared fraction of clonotypes was 5% to 6.5% for naive CD4, roughly 3.4% for naive CD8, 2% to 2.5% for memory CD4, and around 0.4% for memory CD8. Pairwise subsampling indicated that sequencing depth was expected to affect the degree of clonotype sharing among donors.

Sequencing was carried out using naive CD4+ T cells sorted from blood. This specimen's cell subset or site label, interpreted: CD45RA+ positively selected. The rearrangement joined TRBV10-1 to TRBJ2-2; the D assignment is uncertain and may be TRBD1 or TRBD2, with 5 bases supporting each. The sequence derives from a man aged 25-45 years in good health. The DNA is as follows: TGCGCCTCGGAGGACACCAACACCGGGGAGCTGTTTTTT. It translates to CASEDTNTGELFF.